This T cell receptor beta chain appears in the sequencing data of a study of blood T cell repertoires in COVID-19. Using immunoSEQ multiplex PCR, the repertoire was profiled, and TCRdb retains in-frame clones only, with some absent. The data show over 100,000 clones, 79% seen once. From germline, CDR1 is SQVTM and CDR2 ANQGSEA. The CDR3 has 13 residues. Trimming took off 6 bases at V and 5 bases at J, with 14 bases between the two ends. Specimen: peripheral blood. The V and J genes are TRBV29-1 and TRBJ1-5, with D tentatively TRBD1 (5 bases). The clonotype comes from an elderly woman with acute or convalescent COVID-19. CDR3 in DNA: TGCAGCGTCGGTGACAGCTCTGATCAGCCCCAGCATTTT. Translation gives CSVGDSSDQPQHF.